Listed here are 23 T cell receptor beta chains from one sample, sequenced in a study of control samples from healthy donors and cancer patients. The data were produced by immunoSEQ multiplex PCR, yet TCRdb's version contains in-frame clones alone and is incomplete. The sample contains more than 140,000 clones, 94% of which appear only once. Sample: blood. These TCRs come from a man aged 35-49 years in good health.

The chain employs TRBV10-2 and TRBJ2-1, with TRBD2 matching 9 bases. J lost 7 bases, V lost 6 bases, and 10 bases had no gene match. Germline-derived CDR1 and CDR2 are WSHSY and SAAADI. The CDR3 is made up of 15 amino acids. The CDR3 region is CASRDLAGGRNEQFF. DNA for the CDR3: TGCGCCAGCAGGGATTTGGCGGGGGGGCGGAATGAGCAGTTCTTC.

J is TRBJ1-4 and V is TRBV5-6; 9 nucleotides agree with TRBD1. The CDR3 has 17 residues. Germline assignment: CDR1 SGHDT and CDR2 YYEEEE. J was trimmed by 2 bases and V by 6 bases; bases with no gene match: 11. In nucleotides, the CDR3 is TGTGCCAGCAACAGACAGGGGGAATCCGGCACTAATGAAAAACTGTTTTTT. Its protein product is CASNRQGESGTNEKLFF.

The V gene is TRBV7-9, the J gene TRBJ2-1, with D possibly being TRBD2 (6 bases). CDR1 SEHNR and CDR2 FQNEAQ come from the germline V gene (reference sequence). V dropped 5 bases and J dropped 6 bases, with 20 bases sitting between them. The CDR3 runs to 16 residues. The CDR3 protein is CASSKGGVRGGNEQFF. The DNA for the CDR3 is TGTGCCAGCAGCAAAGGAGGGGTTAGAGGTGGCAATGAGCAGTTCTTC. Full variable domain (missing parts from reference TRBV7-9 and TRBJ2-1): DTGVSQNPRHKITKRGQNVTFRCDPISEHNRLYWYRQTLGQGPEFLTYFQNEAQLEKSRLLSDRFSAERPKGSFSTLEIQRTEQGDSAMYLCASSKGGVRGGNEQFFGPGTRLTVL.

This clone rates as medium-sized. This chain uses TRBV7-2 with TRBJ2-1; a possible D gene is TRBD1 (6 bases). The CDR3 length is 14 residues. Trimming stripped 0 bases from V and 7 bases from J, with 10 bases between. Germline V gene lookup returns CDR1 SGHTA and CDR2 FQGNSA. CDR3 nucleotides: TGTGCCAGCAGCTTAGCGGCAGGGGCGAATGAGCAGTTCTTC. Residues: CASSLAAGANEQFF.

The genes are TRBV6-4 and TRBJ1-1; no reliable D call. CDR3 length equals 13 residues. The germline V and J ends were trimmed by 0 bases and 2 bases, with 4 bases remaining between them. Germline V lookup: CDR1 MRHNA, CDR2 SNTAGT. CDR3 DNA sequence: TGTGCCAGCAGTGACTCGGACAACACTGAAGCTTTCTTT. This encodes CASSDSDNTEAFF.

The CDR3 bases are TGCAGTGCTAGTATCGGACAATGGGCTGAAGCTTTCTTT. As protein: CSASIGQWAEAFF. J is TRBJ1-1 and V is TRBV20-1, with D perhaps TRBD1 (5 bases). The germline CDR1 and CDR2 sequences are DFQATT and SNEGSKA (reference sequence). This CDR3 has 13 residues. Trimming shortened V by 3 bases and J by 6 bases, and 14 bases separated the two germline ends.

V and J are TRBV9 and TRBJ2-7; TRBD1 matches at 9 bases. CDR1 and CDR2 from the germline V gene are SGDLS and YYNGEE. The V and J ends lost 3 bases and 1 base, in that order; junction bases with no gene match: 5. The CDR3 runs to 15 residues. The chain's CDR3 is CASSAGQGHSYEQYF. In DNA, the CDR3 is TGTGCCAGCAGCGCGGGACAGGGTCATTCCTACGAGCAGTACTTC.

The chain combines TRBV5-1 with TRBJ2-3, with D unclear. Germline V lookup: CDR1 SGHRS, CDR2 YFSETQ. This CDR3 is 14 amino acids long. Trimming removed 0 bases at V and 6 bases at J, with 11 bases between. CDR3: CASSLVQDTDTQYF. In DNA form, the CDR3 reads TGCGCCAGCAGCTTGGTTCAAGACACCGATACGCAGTATTTT.

This chain uses TRBV5-5 with TRBJ2-2; 8 positions agree with TRBD2. V lost 2 bases, J lost 6 bases, and 6 bases stayed unmatched. The CDR3 spans 15 residues. Germline loops: CDR1 SGHKS, CDR2 YYEKEE (reference sequence). The CDR3 is CASSLAGRAPGELFF. CDR3 in DNA: TGTGCCAGCAGCTTAGCCGGGAGGGCCCCCGGGGAGCTGTTTTTT.

The genes are TRBV5-1 and TRBJ2-1, with D possibly TRBD2 on 5 matching bases. The CDR3 is 16 residues long. Trimming took 4 bases from V and 0 from J, leaving 14 bases between them. CDR1 is SGHRS and CDR2 is YFSETQ in the germline V gene. The CDR3 region has the DNA TGCGCCAGCAGCGTTGGAGGAATGAGCTCCTACAATGAGCAGTTCTTC. This gives the protein CASSVGGMSSYNEQFF.

Regarding this clone: An end of the junction differs from the germline gene, which may be a read error. J is TRBJ2-7 and V is TRBV28; D not certain. The CDR3 runs 11 residues. Germline CDR1 is MDHEN and CDR2 is SYDVKM. As DNA, the CDR3 is TGTGCCAGCAGTTTCTCCGACGAGCAGTACTTC. Translated, it gives CASSFSDEQYF.

CDR3 amino acids: CASSRGSSGANVLTF. The CDR3 DNA reads TGTGCCAGCAGCCGAGGGTCCTCTGGGGCCAACGTCCTGACTTTC. The chain recombines TRBV7-9 with TRBJ2-6, with a weak D call TRBD2 (5 bases). The CDR3 totals 15 residues. V lost 5 bases to trimming and J lost 0 bases, with 8 bases between them. In germline, CDR1 is SEHNR, CDR2 FQNEAQ (reference sequence).

The V and J genes are TRBV24-1 and TRBJ2-3; possible D gene TRBD1, 5 bases. The CDR3 covers 16 residues. V lost 1 base to trimming and J lost 2 bases, with 12 bases between them. Germline V CDR1 and CDR2: KGHDR, SFDVKD. The CDR3 here is CATSDFTGRDTDTQYF. Here the CDR3 DNA reads TGTGCCACCAGTGATTTTACAGGCAGGGACACAGATACGCAGTATTTT.

This chain uses TRBV5-1 with TRBJ1-4, with a weak D call TRBD1 (5 bases). There are 14 residues in the CDR3. Germline CDR1 and CDR2: SGHRS and YFSETQ. V lost 4 bases and J 10 bases, leaving 17 bases between the germline ends. CDR3 sequence (DNA): TGCGCCAGCAGCCAAACGGGGGACGTGAGAAAACTGTTTTTT. It is translated as CASSQTGDVRKLFF.

J is TRBJ1-3 and V is TRBV7-2; TRBD1 is a possible D gene (6 bases). V was shortened by 6 bases and J by 4 bases, with 19 bases between the two germline ends. The CDR3 consists of 16 residues. Germline-derived CDR1 and CDR2 are SGHTA and FQGNSA. CDR3 in amino acids: CASSRAGGQTGNTIYF. The CDR3 DNA reads TGTGCCAGCAGTCGTGCGGGGGGCCAGACAGGAAACACCATATATTTT.

The chain carries TRBV29-1 and TRBJ2-1; a weak D match, TRBD1 (6 bases). The germline V and J ends were trimmed by 6 bases and 15 bases, with 30 bases remaining between them. The CDR3 contains 15 residues. Looked up from germline, CDR1 is SQVTM and CDR2 is ANQGSEA. The DNA for the CDR3 is TGCAGCGTCGTAAGGTTTGGCCGTTCCAGGGGAGTGGGGTTCTTC. Translating it yields CSVVRFGRSRGVGFF.

This chain joins TRBV19 and TRBJ1-2; 9 bases are shared with TRBD1. This CDR3 has 16 residues. With 6 bases clipped from V and 4 bases from J, the junction kept 12 bases outside the gene matches. Germline CDR1 is LNHDA and CDR2 is SQIVND (reference sequence). The CDR3 DNA reads as TGTGCCAGTAGGCTTCCCGGGACAGGGTTTGCCTATGGCTACACCTTC. It specifies CASRLPGTGFAYGYTF.

This clone is a singleton in its sample. The chain has TRBV9 and TRBJ2-1; 13 bases match TRBD2. V was clipped by 4 bases and J by 9 bases; unmatched bases: 10. This CDR3 is 16 amino acids long. CDR1 and CDR2 from the germline V gene are SGDLS and YYNGEE. CDR3 sequence reads: CASSSLTSGGALEQFF. DNA of the CDR3: TGTGCCAGCAGCTCCTTAACTAGCGGGGGGGCCCTTGAGCAGTTCTTC. Full variable domain (outside the CDR3, taken from reference TRBV9 and TRBJ2-1): DSGVTQTPKHLITATGQRVTLRCSPRSGDLSVYWYQQSLDQGLQFLIQYYNGEERAKGNILERFSAQQFPDLHSELNLSSLELGDSALYFCASSSLTSGGALEQFFGPGTRLTVL.

The rearrangement uses TRBV14 and TRBJ2-2; TRBD1 aligns across 9 bases. The CDR3 is 17 amino acids. V dropped 3 bases and J dropped 4; count of bases not matched to a gene: 9. CDR1 and CDR2 (germline): SGHDN, FVKESK. The CDR3 coding sequence is TGTGCCAGCAGCCAGGACAGGGGTGCGTCGAGCACCGGGGAGCTGTTTTTT. Translated, it gives CASSQDRGASSTGELFF.

The chain recombines TRBV10-3 with TRBJ1-1; D is undetermined. Trimming stripped 11 bases from V and 1 base from J, with 11 bases between. Germline V lookup: CDR1 ENHRY, CDR2 SYGVKD. The length of the CDR3 is 12 residues. In DNA, the CDR3 is TGTGCCGCGACCGGGTCGAACACTGAAGCTTTCTTT. Protein: CAATGSNTEAFF.

The rearrangement uses TRBV25-1 and TRBJ1-1, with 10 bases lining up with TRBD1. Looked up from germline, CDR1 is MGHDK and CDR2 is SYGVNS. This CDR3 has 15 residues. With 5 bases clipped from V and 4 bases from J, the junction kept 7 bases outside the gene matches. The CDR3, as DNA: TGTGCCAGCAGTACGGTGGGACAGGGGTCCACTGAAGCTTTCTTT. Protein: CASSTVGQGSTEAFF.

The chain employs TRBV6-2 or TRBV6-3 and TRBJ2-7; tentative D call: TRBD2 (6 bases). The CDR3 is 15 amino acids. Between the trimmed V and J ends, which lost 6 bases and 4 bases, there was a span of 19 bases. Germline loops: CDR1 MNHEY, CDR2 SVGEGT. The CDR3 reads CASSLGAGGRYEQYF. For the CDR3, the DNA is TGTGCCAGCAGCCTGGGTGCCGGTGGGAGGTACGAGCAGTACTTC.

V gene TRBV6-6 combines with J gene TRBJ1-2, with 7 bases lining up with TRBD1. The CDR3 has 13 residues. After removal of 6 bases from V and 7 bases from J, the junction contained 8 bases not matched to a gene. The germline gives CDR1 MNHNY, CDR2 SVGAGI (reference sequence). The CDR3 bases are TGTGCCAGCAGCGCGACAGGGTTGGTTGGCTACACCTTC. It translates to CASSATGLVGYTF.